This T cell receptor beta chain stems from a study of CD8 T cells in ankylosing spondylitis. The CDR3 covers 15 residues. V dropped 0 bases and J dropped 2 bases, with 8 bases sitting between them. This clonotype was seen a few times. TCRdb analysed the 5' RACE reads with MiXCR anew, one entry per CDR3 protein. This sample has around 23,000 distinct CDR3 sequences, with around 17% found just once. Sequenced: blood. The genes are TRBV12-3 or TRBV12-4 and TRBJ1-3; tentatively, D is TRBD1 (5 bases). This clonotype was obtained from a male donor with ankylosing spondylitis or in good health (not recorded which). The chain's CDR3 is CASSLAGVAGNTIYF. The CDR3 nucleotides read TGTGCCAGCAGTTTAGCAGGGGTCGCTGGAAACACCATATATTTT.